Below, one T cell receptor beta chain is given with its context. This CDR3 spans 15 amino acids. CDR1 is MGHRA, CDR2 YSYEKL, per germline. V lost 1 base, J lost 4 bases, and 13 bases lay in between. This sample stems from a study of control samples from healthy donors and cancer patients. Clones were read by immunoSEQ multiplex PCR, and TCRdb kept only the in-frame ones, dropping some. The sample carries some 74,000 clones, 85% to 95% recorded once. The sequence derives from a woman in her twenties or thirties in good health. This chain connects TRBV4-1 to TRBJ1-2; tentative D call: TRBD1 (6 bases). The sequenced sample consisted of blood. The CDR3 nucleotides are TGCGCCAGCAGCCAAGCATTTGGGGGGGCCTATGGCTACACCTTC. This codes for CASSQAFGGAYGYTF.